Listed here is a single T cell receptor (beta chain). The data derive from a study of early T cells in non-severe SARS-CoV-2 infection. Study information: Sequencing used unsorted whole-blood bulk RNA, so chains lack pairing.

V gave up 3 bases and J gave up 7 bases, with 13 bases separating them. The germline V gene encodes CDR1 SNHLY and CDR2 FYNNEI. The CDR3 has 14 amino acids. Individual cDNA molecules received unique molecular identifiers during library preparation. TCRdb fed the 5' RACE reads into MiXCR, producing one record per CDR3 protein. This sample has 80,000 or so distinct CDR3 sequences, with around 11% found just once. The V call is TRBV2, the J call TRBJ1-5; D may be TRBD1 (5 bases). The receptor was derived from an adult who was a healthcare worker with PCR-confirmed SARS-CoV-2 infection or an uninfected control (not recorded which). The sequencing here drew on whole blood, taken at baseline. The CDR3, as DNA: TGTGCCAGCAGTGATGGGACCGCAGCCCAGCCCCAGCATTTT. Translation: CASSDGTAAQPQHF. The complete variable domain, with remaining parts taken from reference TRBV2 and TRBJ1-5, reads EPEVTQTPSHQVTQMGQEVILRCVPISNHLYFYWYRQILGQKVEFLVSFYNNEISEKSEIFDDQFSVERPDGSNFTLKIRSTKLEDSAMYFCASSDGTAAQPQHFGDGTRLSIL.